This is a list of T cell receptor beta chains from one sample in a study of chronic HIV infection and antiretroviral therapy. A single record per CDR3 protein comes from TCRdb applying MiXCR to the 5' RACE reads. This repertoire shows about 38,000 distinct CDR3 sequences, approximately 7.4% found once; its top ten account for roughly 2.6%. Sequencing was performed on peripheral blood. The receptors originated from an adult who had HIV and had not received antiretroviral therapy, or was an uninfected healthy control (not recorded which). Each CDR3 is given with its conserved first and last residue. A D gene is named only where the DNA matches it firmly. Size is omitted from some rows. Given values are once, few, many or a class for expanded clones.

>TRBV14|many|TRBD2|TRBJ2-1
TGTGCCAGCAGCCAAGAGGGCGCTAGCGGTTACCTTGTCTCCTACAATGAGCAGTTCTTC
CASSQEGASGYLVSYNEQFF
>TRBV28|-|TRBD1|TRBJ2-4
TGTGCCAGCAGTTCGGCAGACAGGGGTGACATTCAGTACTTC
CASSSADRGDIQYF
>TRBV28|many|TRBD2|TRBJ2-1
TGTGCCAGCAGTTTCGCGGGAGCGACCTACAATGAGCAGTTCTTC
CASSFAGATYNEQFF
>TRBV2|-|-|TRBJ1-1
TGTGCCAGCAGTTCGACGACGGGGAACACTGAAGCTTTCTTT
CASSSTTGNTEAFF
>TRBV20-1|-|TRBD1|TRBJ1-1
TGCAGTGCTAGCCTGGGACAGAGGAACACTGAAACTTTCTTT
CSASLGQRNTETFF
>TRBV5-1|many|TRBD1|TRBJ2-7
TGTGCCAGCAGCCCGGGACAGTCCTACGAGCAGTACTTC
CASSPGQSYEQYF
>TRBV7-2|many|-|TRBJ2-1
TGTGCCAGCAGCTTTAGGGGTTTGAATGAGCAGTTCTTC
CASSFRGLNEQFF
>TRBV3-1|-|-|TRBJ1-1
TGTGCCAGCAGCCAAGATTATGGGAACACTGAAACTTTCTTT
CASSQDYGNTETFF
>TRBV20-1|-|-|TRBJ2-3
TGCAGTGCTAGTTACACAGATACGCAGTATTTT
CSASYTDTQYF
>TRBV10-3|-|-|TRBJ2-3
TGTGGCAGCAAGGGGGGCAGCACAGATACGCAGTATTTT
CGSKGGSTDTQYF
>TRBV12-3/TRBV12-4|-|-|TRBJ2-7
TGTGCCAGCAGTTTTAATTTAGGCGAGCAGTACTTC
CASSFNLGEQYF
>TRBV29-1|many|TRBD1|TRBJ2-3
TGCAGCGTACCGACAGGGGCTAGCACAGATACGCAGTATTTT
CSVPTGASTDTQYF
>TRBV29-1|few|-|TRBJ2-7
TGCAGCGTTGAGGAGGGAGGGGGAATTTACGAGCAGTACTTC
CSVEEGGGIYEQYF
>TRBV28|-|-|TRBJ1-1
TGTGCCAGCAGTTTACGGACGAAAGGAGCTTTCTTT
CASSLRTKGAFF
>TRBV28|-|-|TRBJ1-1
TGTGCCAGCAGTCCCTCCGGACGGCCCGAGAACACTGAAGCTTTCTTT
CASSPSGRPENTEAFF
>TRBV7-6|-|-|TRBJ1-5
TGTGCCAGCAGCTTAGTTGACAGGCAGCCCCAGCATTTT
CASSLVDRQPQHF
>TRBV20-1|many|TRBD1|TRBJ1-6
TGCAGTGCTAGAGCGCGTGGGACAGGGGTTAATAATTCACCCCTCCACTTT
CSARARGTGVNNSPLHF
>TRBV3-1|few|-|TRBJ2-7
TGTGCCAGCAGCCACTTAGACTACGAGCAGTACTTC
CASSHLDYEQYF